This T cell receptor (beta chain) is drawn from a study of graft-versus-host responses after intestinal transplantation. Study as a whole: Those transplanted obtained multivisceral, liver-intestinal, or isolated intestinal grafts. General study findings and limits: Early post-transplant HvG declines were associated with peak circulating GvH clone levels. Where graft-donor T cell macrochimerism was present, patients had high graft-versus-host to host-versus-graft clonal ratios in allografts. GvH clones detected in recipient marrow included some appearing first in ileum or blood.

The CDR3 sequence is 10 residues long. Trimming took off 6 bases at V and 10 bases at J, with 6 bases between the two ends. CDR1 is SNHLY, CDR2 FYNNEI, per germline. Method: immunoSEQ multiplex PCR; TCRdb's copy keeps in-frame clones and lacks some. This sample yields over 100,000 clones, of which more than 85% are seen a single time; about 0.9% belongs to the top ten. A word on this clone: Its target is not known.

This TCR was sampled from a human donor who received an intestinal transplant. The chain has TRBV2 and TRBJ1-4; D possibly corresponds to TRBD1 (5 bases). The sequencing here drew on unstimulated CD4+ T cells sorted from spleen or lymph node cells, taken before intestinal transplant. The CDR3 reads CASSGTKLFF. The CDR3, as DNA: TGTGCCAGCAGCGGGACAAAACTGTTTTTT.